Below, 30 T cell receptor beta chains from the same sample are listed, as sequenced in a study of monozygotic twins with inflammatory bowel disease. TCRdb reprocessed the 5' RACE reads and keeps a single row for each CDR3 protein, giving no DNA. The sample data list approximately 85,000 distinct CDR3 sequences. The material sequenced was blood. These receptors all come from a human donor with ulcerative colitis or Crohn's disease, or a healthy co-twin of an affected twin (not recorded which).

This chain joins TRBV4-1 and TRBJ2-1; absent DNA, TCRdb's TRBD1 call cannot be checked. The CDR3 extends over 16 amino acids. CDR1 MGHRA and CDR2 YSYEKL come from the germline V gene. CDR3: CASSQALGGGQNEQFF.

The CDR3 spells CASSLISDSSDTQYF. V is TRBV7-2 and J is TRBJ2-3. Germline V gene data show CDR1 as SGHTA and CDR2 as FQGNSA. CDR3 length equals 15 residues. Variable domain in full (rest from reference TRBV7-2 and TRBJ2-3): GAGVSQSPSNKVTEKGKDVELRCDPISGHTALYWYRQSLGQGLEFLIYFQGNSAPDKSGLPSDRFSAERTGGSVSTLTIQRTQQEDSAVYLCASSLISDSSDTQYFGPGTRLTVL.

This chain links TRBV20-1 with TRBJ1-5; TCRdb's D gene call, TRBD1, goes unchecked for lack of DNA. Germline lookup yields CDR1 DFQATT and CDR2 SNEGSKA (reference sequence). This CDR3 spans 13 amino acids. This CDR3 reads CSAVTGRGQPQHF.

This CDR3 is CASSGGGSGYNEQFF. The V call is TRBV27, the J call TRBJ2-1; checking the TCRdb D call of TRBD1 is not possible without DNA. From germline, CDR1 is MNHEY and CDR2 SMNVEV (reference sequence). This CDR3 has 15 residues.

V gene TRBV7-9 combines with J gene TRBJ1-2; with no DNA, the TCRdb D assignment of TRBD1 cannot be verified. Looked up from germline, CDR1 is SEHNR and CDR2 is FQNEAQ (reference sequence). The CDR3 runs 11 residues. CDR3 sequence: CASSHRGGYTF.

This chain joins TRBV2 and TRBJ1-5. Germline V gene sequence: CDR1 SNHLY, CDR2 FYNNEI. The CDR3 spans 14 residues. CDR3 amino acids: CASSEAGNRKPQHF.

The V call is TRBV5-1, the J call TRBJ2-7; without DNA, the TCRdb call of TRBD1 cannot be checked. The CDR3 totals 15 residues. Germline loops: CDR1 SGHRS, CDR2 YFSETQ. This CDR3 reads CASSLGGRGTYEQYF.

This chain connects TRBV7-2 to TRBJ1-4; no DNA is available, so the TRBD1 call from TCRdb remains unchecked. Germline-derived CDR1 and CDR2 are SGHTA and FQGNSA. The CDR3 is 16 residues long. CDR3 in amino acids: CASSLGGAGMFEKLFF.

The genes are TRBV18 and TRBJ2-1; TCRdb indicates TRBD1, and absent DNA this call remains unverified. The germline gives CDR1 KGHSH, CDR2 LQKENI. The length of the CDR3 is 16 residues. CDR3 amino acids: CASSPAVGRDYNEQFF.

The chain uses TRBV5-6 and TRBJ1-6; TCRdb proposes TRBD1, but this gene call is untestable without DNA. The CDR3 totals 15 residues. Germline V gene data show CDR1 as SGHDT and CDR2 as YYEEEE. CDR3 loop: CASSSGQGDGSPLHF.

J is TRBJ2-6 and V is TRBV5-4; TCRdb returns TRBD1, unconfirmable since there is no DNA. The CDR3 length is 17 residues. Germline assignment: CDR1 SGHNT and CDR2 YYREEE (reference sequence). The CDR3: CASSYGRGPTGANVLTF.

The rearrangement joins TRBV20-1 to TRBJ2-7; the TRBD2 assignment by TCRdb is unverifiable without DNA. The CDR3 has 15 residues. The V gene's germline CDR1 is DFQATT and CDR2 SNEGSKA (reference sequence). CDR3 region: CSARGDYRDRYEQYF.

The rearrangement uses TRBV7-6 and TRBJ2-5; TCRdb gives TRBD2 as the D gene, but with no DNA this cannot be confirmed. Germline V gene lookup returns CDR1 SGHVS and CDR2 FNYEAQ. CDR3 size: 15 residues. The CDR3 loop is CASSRTLTSAATQYF.

J is TRBJ1-1 and V is TRBV9. The CDR3 is 16 residues long. Germline V lookup: CDR1 SGDLS, CDR2 YYNGEE. The chain's CDR3 is CASSGPRGGMNTEAFF.

This chain connects TRBV7-2 to TRBJ2-4; TCRdb returns TRBD1, unconfirmable since there is no DNA. The CDR3 spans 13 residues. The V gene's germline CDR1 is SGHTA and CDR2 FQGNSA. The CDR3 is CASSTDRGNIQYF.

V gene TRBV18 combines with J gene TRBJ1-1. This CDR3 is 16 amino acids long. Germline V gene sequence: CDR1 KGHSH, CDR2 LQKENI. The CDR3 is CASSPGTSPRTGEAFF.

The genes are TRBV6-1 and TRBJ2-3; TCRdb reports TRBD2, a call that lacks DNA to check it against. Germline assignment: CDR1 MNHNS and CDR2 SASEGT. This CDR3 has 19 amino acids. CDR3 amino acids: CASSEDWEGGLPSTDTQYF.

J is TRBJ1-2 and V is TRBV5-5; absent DNA, TCRdb's TRBD1 call cannot be checked. The CDR3 runs 15 residues. Germline CDR1 and CDR2: SGHKS and YYEKEE (reference sequence). CDR3 amino acids: CASSLAHRQGQGYTF.

The chain recombines TRBV7-3 with TRBJ2-2; TCRdb proposes TRBD2, but this gene call is untestable without DNA. CDR3 length: 16 residues. The germline V gene encodes CDR1 SGHTA and CDR2 FQGTGA. The CDR3 loop reads CASSLGASLISGELFF.

The chain combines TRBV7-8 with TRBJ2-7. The germline CDR1 and CDR2 sequences are SGHVS and FQNEAQ. The CDR3 loop spans 13 amino acids. The chain's CDR3 is CASSLGHPYEQYF.

This chain uses TRBV20-1 with TRBJ1-5; TCRdb indicates TRBD1, and absent DNA this call remains unverified. Germline CDR1 DFQATT, CDR2 SNEGSKA (reference sequence). The CDR3 consists of 15 residues. The CDR3 reads CSARFGGVGNQPQHF.

The chain combines TRBV15 with TRBJ2-1; checking the TCRdb D call of TRBD1 is not possible without DNA. The CDR3 runs to 18 residues. Germline CDR1 is LNHNV and CDR2 is YYDKDF (reference sequence). The CDR3 here is CATSRGKGGPRSYNEQFF.

This sequence joins TRBV3-1 and TRBJ1-4; TCRdb calls TRBD1, which cannot be checked without DNA. The CDR3 loop spans 13 amino acids. In germline, CDR1 is LGHDT, CDR2 YNNKEL (reference sequence). CDR3 protein: CASSQGTGEKLFF.

The chain links TRBV5-1 to TRBJ2-7; TCRdb's D call of TRBD1 is untestable without DNA. The CDR3 spans 15 residues. Per the germline V gene, CDR1 is SGHRS and CDR2 is YFSETQ. CDR3 region: CASSFRGGESSEQYF.

This chain joins TRBV5-1 and TRBJ1-4. The CDR3 consists of 15 residues. The germline V gene has CDR1 SGHRS and CDR2 YFSETQ. The CDR3 sequence: CASKRQAAGDEKLFF. Based on the CDR3 plus reference TRBV5-1 and TRBJ1-4, the full variable domain is KAGVTQTPRYLIKTRGQQVTLSCSPISGHRSVSWYQQTPGQGLQFLFEYFSETQRNKGNFPGRFSGRQFSNSRSEMNVSTLELGDSALYLCASKRQAAGDEKLFFGSGTQLSVL.

J is TRBJ2-5 and V is TRBV20-1; the D call from TCRdb, TRBD1, cannot be confirmed without DNA. This CDR3 has 13 residues. Per the germline V gene, CDR1 is DFQATT and CDR2 is SNEGSKA (reference sequence). The CDR3 here is CSASGQGLETQYF.

The V and J genes are TRBV9 and TRBJ2-7. The germline V gene has CDR1 SGDLS and CDR2 YYNGEE. The CDR3 totals 15 residues. This CDR3 is CASSASLGSGYEQYF.

The chain joins TRBV19 to TRBJ1-1; TCRdb selects TRBD1, and the lack of DNA leaves this call unchecked. In germline, CDR1 is LNHDA, CDR2 SQIVND (reference sequence). The CDR3 length is 19 residues. The CDR3 loop reads CASSTPALDRSGLNTEAFF.

The chain employs TRBV27 and TRBJ2-1. The CDR3 covers 14 residues. CDR1 is MNHEY, CDR2 SMNVEV, per germline (reference sequence). This CDR3 reads CASSNRRSLNEQFF.

J is TRBJ1-2 and V is TRBV7-6. CDR1 and CDR2 (germline): SGHVS, FNYEAQ. This CDR3 is 16 amino acids long. This CDR3 is CASSLASTESPGGYTF. The full variable domain, its missing parts supplied by reference TRBV7-6 and TRBJ1-2, is GAGVSQSPRYKVTKRGQDVALRCDPISGHVSLYWYRQALGQGPEFLTYFNYEAQQDKSGLPNDRFSAERPEGSISTLTIQRTEQRDSAMYRCASSLASTESPGGYTFGSGTRLTVV.